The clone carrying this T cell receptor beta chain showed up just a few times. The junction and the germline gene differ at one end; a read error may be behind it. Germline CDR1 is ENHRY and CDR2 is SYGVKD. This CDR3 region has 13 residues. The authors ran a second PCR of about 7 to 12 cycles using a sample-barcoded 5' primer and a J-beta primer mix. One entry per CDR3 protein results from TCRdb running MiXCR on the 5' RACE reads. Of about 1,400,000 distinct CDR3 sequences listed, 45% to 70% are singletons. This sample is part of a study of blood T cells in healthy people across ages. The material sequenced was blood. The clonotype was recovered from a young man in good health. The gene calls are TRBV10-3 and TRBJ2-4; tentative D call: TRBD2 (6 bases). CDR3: CASSEGSGNIQYF. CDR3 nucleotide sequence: TGTGCCAGCAGTGAGGGTAGCGGAAACATTCAGTACTTC.